A selection of T cell receptor beta chains follows, all from one sample in a study of molecular identifiers for immune sequencing clone quantification. TCRdb independently ran MiXCR on the PCR reads; one entry per CDR3 protein. Of about half a million distinct CDR3 sequences in the sample, about 25% were seen once. Sequencing was done on a sample of naive CD8+ T cells from blood, with Jurkat cell RNA spiked in. These receptors originate from a human donor in good health. Some libraries in this study had Jurkat cell RNA spiked in. CDR3s include the opening cysteine and the closing phenylalanine or tryptophan. D genes are given only for firm matches. Some rows have no size entry. The others give once, few or many, or a class for an expanded clone.

j_gene,v_gene,d_gene,abundance,CDR3aa,CDR3nt
TRBJ1-5,TRBV24-1,TRBD1,NA,CATSDRQGYQPQHF,TGTGCCACCAGTGACCGACAGGGGTATCAGCCCCAGCATTTT
TRBJ2-1,TRBV12-3/TRBV12-4,NA,NA,CASSPLGLGDEQFF,TGTGCCAGCAGTCCACTTGGCTTGGGGGATGAGCAGTTCTTC
TRBJ1-4,TRBV4-1,NA,NA,CASSQDYSVNEKLFF,TGCGCCAGCAGCCAAGATTACAGCGTCAATGAAAAACTGTTTTTT
TRBJ1-4,TRBV12-3/TRBV12-4,NA,NA,CASSKQAGGEKLFF,TGCGCCAGCAGCAAACAGGCCGGCGGGGAAAAACTGTTTTTT
TRBJ2-5,TRBV7-9,TRBD2,NA,CASSPGGFRETQYF,TGTGCCAGCAGCCCCGGGGGGTTCCGAGAGACCCAGTACTTC
TRBJ1-2,TRBV29-1,NA,many,CSVDMGYYGYTF,TGCAGCGTTGATATGGGGTACTATGGCTACACCTTC
TRBJ2-1,TRBV27,NA,few,CASSKTTAPPFNEQFF,TGTGCCAGCAGTAAAACGACAGCGCCCCCCTTCAATGAGCAGTTCTTC
TRBJ1-1,TRBV12-3/TRBV12-4,TRBD1,once,CASSPTGPEALF,TGTGCCAGCAGTCCGACAGGGCCTGAAGCTCTCTTT
TRBJ2-5,TRBV4-1,NA,few,CASSQGIHRGPETQYF,TGCGCCAGCAGCCAAGGCATCCATCGGGGTCCAGAGACCCAGTACTTC
TRBJ1-2,TRBV7-9,TRBD1,NA,CASRSGDRGSNYGYTF,TGTGCCAGCAGGTCGGGGGACAGGGGTTCTAACTATGGCTACACCTTC
TRBJ2-3,TRBV28,NA,few,CASSFVLGEQDTQYF,TGTGCCAGCAGTTTTGTACTTGGTGAGCAAGATACGCAGTATTTT
TRBJ2-7,TRBV9,NA,NA,CASSVGGRSEQYF,TGTGCCAGCAGCGTAGGAGGTAGGAGCGAGCAGTACTTC
TRBJ2-1,TRBV9,TRBD2,many,CASSVAPSGYNEQFF,TGTGCCAGCAGCGTAGCCCCTAGCGGCTACAATGAGCAGTTCTTC
TRBJ2-7,TRBV27,TRBD2,few,CASSLAGYAYEQYF,TGTGCCAGCAGTCTAGCGGGCTATGCCTACGAGCAGTACTTC
TRBJ2-3,TRBV13,NA,NA,CARNAGQRGDTQYF,TGTGCCCGCAACGCGGGACAGAGAGGAGATACGCAGTATTTC
TRBJ1-1,TRBV7-9,NA,NA,CASSQDSAPRGTEAFF,TGTGCCAGCAGCCAGGACAGCGCCCCGCGGGGCACTGAAGCTTTCTTT
TRBJ2-7,TRBV4-3,NA,many,CASSPDLGKSYEQYF,TGCGCCAGCAGCCCTGATCTCGGAAAATCCTACGAGCAGTACTTC
TRBJ2-5,TRBV19,TRBD2,few,CASSTGRGVGTQYF,TGTGCCAGTAGTACGGGACGGGGGGTGGGGACCCAGTACTTC
TRBJ2-5,TRBV27,NA,NA,CASSSSPRGGSETQYF,TGTGCCAGCAGTTCTTCCCCCAGGGGAGGTTCAGAGACCCAGTACTTC
TRBJ1-1,TRBV4-2,NA,NA,CASRPTGLATEAFF,TGTGCCAGCAGGCCAACAGGGTTGGCCACTGAAGCTTTCTTT
TRBJ1-2,TRBV9,NA,NA,CASSVTSAGSHGYTF,TGTGCCAGCAGCGTAACGTCGGCGGGGTCCCATGGCTACACCTTC
TRBJ2-7,TRBV27,TRBD2,NA,CASRAGGSYERYF,TGTGCCAGCAGAGCGGGAGGTTCCTACGAGCGGTACTTC
TRBJ2-7,TRBV27,TRBD2,few,CASSLSAGVGEQYF,TGTGCCAGCAGTTTATCTGCGGGGGTCGGCGAGCAGTACTTC
TRBJ2-7,TRBV4-3,NA,NA,CASSQFQEGSYEQYF,TGCGCCAGCAGCCAATTCCAGGAAGGCTCCTACGAGCAGTACTTC
TRBJ1-3,TRBV12-3/TRBV12-4,NA,few,CASSDTGTSGNTIYF,TGTGCCAGCAGCGATACCGGGACAAGTGGAAACACCATATATTTT
TRBJ2-3,TRBV12-3/TRBV12-4,TRBD2,many,CASNHPERGAWNTQYF,TGTGCCAGCAATCACCCCGAGCGGGGAGCCTGGAATACGCAGTATTTT
TRBJ1-1,TRBV4-1,TRBD1,NA,CASSQERTGDTEAFF,TGCGCCAGCAGCCAAGAAAGGACAGGGGACACTGAAGCTTTCTTT
TRBJ1-2,TRBV29-1,NA,few,CSVEDPSVDPLYGYTF,TGCAGCGTTGAAGATCCCTCTGTAGACCCGTTATATGGCTACACCTTC
TRBJ1-5,TRBV6-2/TRBV6-3,NA,many,CASNPWGFNQPQHF,TGTGCCAGCAACCCCTGGGGCTTCAATCAGCCCCAGCATTTT
TRBJ1-4,TRBV13,NA,many,CASSYGSPSSNEKLFF,TGTGCCAGCAGCTATGGCTCCCCGTCGTCTAATGAAAAACTGTTTTTT
TRBJ1-5,TRBV6-5,NA,once,CASSSMDGGHQPPHF,TGTGCCAGCAGTTCCATGGACGGTGGGCATCAACCCCCGCATTTT
TRBJ2-3,TRBV4-3,NA,few,CASSQAFPSTDTQYF,TGCGCCAGCAGCCAAGCCTTTCCCAGCACAGATACGCAGTATTTT
TRBJ2-3,TRBV5-6,NA,many,CASSWGHYSTDTQYF,TGTGCCAGCAGCTGGGGACACTATAGCACAGATACGCAGTATTTT
TRBJ2-7,TRBV4-2,NA,many,CASSQDAYYEQYF,TGTGCCAGCAGCCAAGATGCCTACTACGAGCAGTACTTC
TRBJ2-5,TRBV24-1,NA,few,CATGGADQEETQYF,TGTGCCACCGGGGGCGCCGACCAAGAGGAGACCCAGTACTTC
TRBJ2-7,TRBV30,NA,many,CALLDKLSYEQYF,TGTGCCTTGCTGGACAAGCTTTCCTACGAGCAGTACTTC
TRBJ1-1,TRBV27,NA,many,CASSLLWSPNTEAFF,TGTGCCAGCAGTCTATTATGGTCCCCAAACACTGAAGCTTTCTTT
TRBJ2-3,TRBV20-1,NA,NA,CSAGEGTPIYHTDTQYF,TGCAGTGCTGGCGAGGGGACTCCCATTTACCACACAGATACGCAGTATTTT
TRBJ1-1,TRBV12-3/TRBV12-4,NA,many,CASSLGLEAFF,TGCGCCAGCAGCTTGGGATTAGAAGCTTTCTTT
TRBJ2-1,TRBV10-3,NA,few,CAISEQSSYNEQFF,TGTGCCATCAGTGAGCAGAGCTCCTACAATGAGCAGTTCTTC
TRBJ2-3,TRBV10-3,TRBD2,NA,CAISEARLASADTQYF,TGTGCCATCAGTGAGGCCCGACTAGCTAGCGCAGATACGCAGTATTTT
TRBJ2-1,TRBV4-1,TRBD2,few,CASSQKIEGLVYNEQFF,TGCGCCAGCAGCCAAAAGATAGAGGGACTAGTCTACAATGAGCAGTTCTTC
TRBJ2-1,TRBV30,NA,few,CAWSEDDNEQFF,TGTGCCTGGAGTGAGGATGACAATGAGCAGTTCTTC
TRBJ2-3,TRBV30,NA,few,CAWNRGTTSTDTQYF,TGTGCCTGGAACAGGGGGACTACTAGCACAGATACGCAGTATTTT
TRBJ2-7,TRBV4-3,TRBD1,NA,CASSQDLVRTGSSYEQYF,TGCGCCAGCAGCCAAGATTTGGTGAGGACAGGGAGCTCCTACGAGCAGTACTTC
TRBJ2-7,TRBV29-1,NA,many,CSVGLWRGRGYEQYF,TGCAGCGTTGGTCTTTGGAGGGGGCGCGGGTACGAGCAGTACTTC
TRBJ2-5,TRBV27,TRBD2,NA,CASSDLAGLLVETQCF,TGTGCCAGCAGTGATCTAGCGGGTCTGCTTGTGGAGACCCAGTGCTTC
TRBJ2-3,TRBV12-3/TRBV12-4,NA,few,CASSFPGVTDTQYF,TGTGCCAGCAGTTTCCCGGGAGTAACAGATACGCAGTATTTT
TRBJ1-4,TRBV2,TRBD1,many,CASRPLIGTENEKLFF,TGTGCCAGCAGGCCCCTTATCGGGACAGAGAATGAAAAACTGTTTTTT
TRBJ1-5,TRBV7-2,NA,many,CASSLTQGRQPQHF,TGTGCCAGCAGCCTCACCCAGGGGCGGCAGCCCCAGCATTTT
TRBJ2-2,TRBV4-1,TRBD1,NA,CASSSKPGTGGNTGELFF,TGCGCCAGCAGCTCCAAGCCCGGGACAGGGGGGAACACCGGGGAGCTGTTTTTT
TRBJ2-2,TRBV7-3,NA,NA,CASSQYHSGGGIGELFF,TGTGCCAGCAGCCAGTACCATAGCGGAGGGGGGATCGGGGAGCTGTTTTTT
TRBJ2-3,TRBV9,NA,NA,CASSEGLQMGTQYF,TGTGCCAGCAGCGAGGGACTTCAGATGGGTACGCAGTATTTT
TRBJ2-1,TRBV10-3,TRBD2,few,CAISEGLAGTYNEQFF,TGTGCCATCAGTGAGGGCCTAGCGGGCACCTACAATGAGCAGTTCTTC
TRBJ1-2,TRBV6-2/TRBV6-3,NA,NA,CASSPGKYYGYTF,TGTGCCAGCAGTCCCGGCAAGTACTATGGCTACACCTTC